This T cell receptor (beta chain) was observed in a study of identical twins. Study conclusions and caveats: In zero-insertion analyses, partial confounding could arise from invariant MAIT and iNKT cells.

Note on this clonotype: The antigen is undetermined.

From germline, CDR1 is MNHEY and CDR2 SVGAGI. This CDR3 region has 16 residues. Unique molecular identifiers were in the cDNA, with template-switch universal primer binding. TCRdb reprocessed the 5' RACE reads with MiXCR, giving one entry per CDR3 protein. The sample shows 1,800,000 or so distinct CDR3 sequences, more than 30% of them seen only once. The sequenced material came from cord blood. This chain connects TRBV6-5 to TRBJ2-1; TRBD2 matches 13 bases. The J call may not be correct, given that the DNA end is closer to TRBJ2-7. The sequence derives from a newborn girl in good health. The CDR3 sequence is CASSYLGLAGYNEQYF. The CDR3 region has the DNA TGTGCCAGCAGTTACTTGGGACTAGCGGGGTACAATGAGCAGTACTTC.